A single sample gave rise to the 31 T cell receptor beta chains below, sequenced in a study of T-cell memory formation after mild COVID-19. TCRdb reprocessed the 5' RACE reads via MiXCR and lists one record per CDR3 protein. The sample consists of 300,000 to 400,000 distinct CDR3 sequences, around 30% of them appearing once. The sequencing input was PBMCs or a T cell subset sorted from them (not recorded which). The receptors here all came from an adult woman who had mild COVID-19 (a few samples of this study predate the infection). Cell type and time point are not known.

This clonotype was seen a few times. CDR3 protein: CATSDLTGRSHNEQFF. The DNA of the CDR3 is TGTGCCACCAGTGACCTCACGGGGAGATCCCACAATGAGCAGTTCTTC. The chain recombines TRBV24-1 with TRBJ2-1; D may be TRBD2 (5 bases). The germline V and J ends were trimmed by 4 bases and 5 bases, with 17 bases remaining between them. Germline values: CDR1 KGHDR, CDR2 SFDVKD. The CDR3 has 16 amino acids.

This rearrangement joins TRBV3-1 to TRBJ2-3, with 14 bases that match TRBD2. The CDR3 has 16 residues. Germline loops: CDR1 LGHDT, CDR2 YNNKEL (reference sequence). Unmatched junction bases numbered 4, after V lost 4 bases and J lost 4 bases. This chain's CDR3 is CASSPTGLAGADTQYF. The CDR3 DNA follows: TGTGCCAGCAGCCCGACGGGACTAGCGGGGGCAGATACGCAGTATTTT.

This clonotype has more than one count but fewer than ten. The chain uses TRBV5-1 and TRBJ2-1; 8 bases match TRBD1. CDR1 is SGHRS, CDR2 YFSETQ, per germline. There are 16 residues in the CDR3. J gave up 3 bases and V 0 bases, and 5 bases lay outside the gene matches. The CDR3 loop reads CASSLGSGQGYNEQFF. Here the CDR3 DNA reads TGCGCCAGCAGCTTGGGGTCTGGACAGGGCTACAATGAGCAGTTCTTC.

The rearrangement links TRBV3-1 to TRBJ1-6; D is unclear. V lost 6 bases, J lost 7 bases, and 7 bases lay in between. The length of the CDR3 is 12 residues. Germline V gives CDR1 LGHDT, CDR2 YNNKEL (reference sequence). DNA of the CDR3: TGTGCCAGCAGAAGCACCAATTCACCCCTCCACTTT. Protein: CASRSTNSPLHF.

V usage is TRBV3-1 and J usage is TRBJ2-3; 8 bases match TRBD2. The V gene end was trimmed by 0 bases and the J gene end by 5 bases; junction bases not matched to a gene: 10. CDR1 and CDR2 from the germline V gene are LGHDT and YNNKEL (reference sequence). The CDR3 totals 17 residues. The CDR3 nucleotides are TGTGCCAGCAGCCAAGATTCGATAGCGGGGCCGCTAGATACGCAGTATTTT. It yields the protein CASSQDSIAGPLDTQYF.

This chain uses TRBV4-2 with TRBJ2-7; 8 bases are shared with TRBD2. J was trimmed by 2 bases and V by 0 bases; bases with no gene match: 3. Per germline, CDR1 LGHNA and CDR2 YNFKEQ. This CDR3 is 15 amino acids long. CDR3 sequence: CASSQEIAGTYEQYF. In DNA form, the CDR3 reads TGTGCCAGCAGCCAAGAAATAGCGGGGACCTACGAGCAGTACTTC.

The chain recombines TRBV9 with TRBJ2-6, with TRBD2 as a possible D gene (5 bases). Deletions cut 1 base from V and 0 bases from J, with 8 bases between. The CDR3 spans 16 residues. Germline V lookup: CDR1 SGDLS, CDR2 YYNGEE. The chain's CDR3 is CASSVRGSSGANVLTF. CDR3 coding DNA: TGTGCCAGCAGCGTACGGGGTAGCTCTGGGGCCAACGTCCTGACTTTC.

In the case of this clonotype: A clone one base away is much larger, so this may be a read error. The chain carries TRBV7-9 and TRBJ2-5; D is ambiguous. The germline V gene encodes CDR1 SEHNR and CDR2 FQNEAQ (reference sequence). V lost 5 bases and J lost 3, with 4 bases in between. CDR3 size: 11 residues. Written as DNA, the CDR3 is TGTGCCAGCAGCCGCAAAGAGACCCAGTACTTC. Translating gives CASSRKETQYF.

The CDR3 is CASSAGQNTGELFF. DNA of the CDR3: TGTGCCAGCAGCGCGGGACAGAACACCGGGGAGCTGTTTTTT. This chain connects TRBV9 to TRBJ2-2, with a possible D match to TRBD1 (6 bases). V was trimmed by 3 bases and J by 1 base, leaving 7 bases between them. This CDR3 has 14 residues. Looked up from germline, CDR1 is SGDLS and CDR2 is YYNGEE.

This clonotype came up a few times. DNA for the CDR3: TGTGCCAGCACCGGACTGGGACAGGGATCCTACGAGCAGTACTTC. Translating gives CASTGLGQGSYEQYF. The chain combines TRBV12-3 or TRBV12-4 with TRBJ2-7; 9 bases line up with TRBD1. The CDR3 has 15 amino acids. V lost 7 bases to trimming and J lost 1 base; unmatched junction nucleotides: 8.

The V call is TRBV2, the J call TRBJ1-1; 11 nucleotides agree with TRBD1. The CDR3 is 14 amino acids. V trimming: 8 bases; J trimming: 6 bases; junction bases outside the gene matches: 8. CDR1 SNHLY and CDR2 FYNNEI come from the germline V gene. The CDR3 here is CASSGQGAMAEAFF. The CDR3 coding sequence is TGTGCCAGCTCCGGACAGGGGGCGATGGCTGAAGCTTTCTTT.

The chain recombines TRBV5-1 with TRBJ1-1; D is undetermined. Trimming pared 3 bases from V and 1 base from J, leaving 10 bases between. The CDR3 length is 14 residues. From germline, CDR1 is SGHRS and CDR2 YFSETQ. DNA of the CDR3: TGCGCCAGCAGCTCAGCGAATCCGAACACTGAAGCTTTCTTT. This translates into CASSSANPNTEAFF.

This chain links TRBV7-9 with TRBJ2-1; tentatively, D is TRBD2 (6 bases). From germline, CDR1 is SEHNR and CDR2 FQNEAQ (reference sequence). The CDR3 contains 19 residues. V lost 4 bases, J lost 0 bases, and 22 bases lay in between. The CDR3 bases are TGTGCCAGCAGCTCTAGTGGGGCGGCCGGGAGTGCCTCCTACAATGAGCAGTTCTTC. This codes for CASSSSGAAGSASYNEQFF.

This clonotype was seen only a few times. This chain joins TRBV3-1 and TRBJ2-1, with D perhaps matching TRBD1 (6 bases). From germline, CDR1 is LGHDT and CDR2 YNNKEL (reference sequence). CDR3 length: 18 amino acids. V was pared by 4 bases and J by 5 bases, with 24 bases between. CDR3 sequence: CASSRSKRGTIINNEQFF. The CDR3 DNA sequence: TGTGCCAGCAGCCGATCTAAAAGGGGGACAATCATCAACAATGAGCAGTTCTTC.

The V gene is TRBV20-1, the J gene TRBJ2-3, with TRBD2 matching over 9 bases. The V and J ends lost 3 bases and 2 bases, in that order; junction bases with no gene match: 3. Per the germline V gene, CDR1 is DFQATT and CDR2 is SNEGSKA (reference sequence). The CDR3 runs to 14 residues. In nucleotides, the CDR3 is TGCAGTGCTAGTGCGGGGGGGCTCACAGATACGCAGTATTTT. This sequence encodes CSASAGGLTDTQYF.

The chain carries TRBV7-9 and TRBJ1-2; D remains ambiguous. The CDR3 is made up of 11 amino acids. Trimming took 8 bases from V and 5 from J, leaving 9 bases between them. Germline V gene lookup returns CDR1 SEHNR and CDR2 FQNEAQ (reference sequence). CDR3 region: CASGIGYGYTF. In DNA, the CDR3 is TGTGCCAGCGGTATTGGGTATGGCTACACCTTC.

The chain joins TRBV7-9 to TRBJ1-6; 7 bases are shared with TRBD1. CDR1 SEHNR and CDR2 FQNEAQ come from the germline V gene (reference sequence). The CDR3 loop spans 18 amino acids. V lost 5 bases to trimming and J lost 0 bases; unmatched junction nucleotides: 10. Written as DNA, the CDR3 is TGTGCCAGCAGCGATGGACAGGTTCCGAGCTCCTATAATTCACCCCTCCACTTT. Translated, it gives CASSDGQVPSSYNSPLHF.

The genes are TRBV7-9 and TRBJ1-1; 7 bases line up with TRBD1. In germline, CDR1 is SEHNR, CDR2 FQNEAQ (reference sequence). V shed 6 bases and J 4 bases; nucleotides not matched to a gene: 14. The CDR3 has 16 residues. The CDR3 is CASRMGWSGGSTEAFF. CDR3 DNA sequence: TGTGCCAGCAGAATGGGGTGGTCAGGGGGAAGCACTGAAGCTTTCTTT.

The CDR3 DNA reads as TGTGCCAGCAGCCCCAACCGGGGGGCGGGGGGAGACTATGGCTACACCTTC. This translates into CASSPNRGAGGDYGYTF. V is TRBV7-9 and J is TRBJ1-2; a weak D match, TRBD1 (6 bases). From germline, CDR1 is SEHNR and CDR2 FQNEAQ (reference sequence). The CDR3 totals 17 residues. Trimming took off 5 bases at V and 3 bases at J, with 22 bases between the two ends.

The table lists this clonotype with many counts. The chain uses TRBV4-1 and TRBJ1-6; 10 bases align to TRBD1. CDR1 is MGHRA, CDR2 YSYEKL, per germline. CDR3 length: 17 amino acids. Trimming at V came to 4 bases and at J to 12 bases, leaving 15 bases not matched to a gene. CDR3 region: CASSPTTQGQGRGPLHF. CDR3 bases: TGCGCCAGCAGCCCCACCACCCAGGGACAGGGGAGGGGACCCCTCCACTTT.

This clonotype has only a few counts. The chain has TRBV27 and TRBJ2-7; unclear D gene. The V end lost 5 bases, the J end lost 3 bases, and 11 bases lay between the germline ends. This CDR3 has 13 residues. The germline V gene encodes CDR1 MNHEY and CDR2 SMNVEV (reference sequence). The CDR3 DNA follows: TGTGCCAGCAGTCCCCTGGCGGACTACGAGCAGTACTTC. Its protein is CASSPLADYEQYF.

This chain connects TRBV18 to TRBJ2-7; TRBD1 aligns across 12 bases. Germline trimming cut 4 bases from V and 5 bases from J; bases unmatched to any gene: 6. The CDR3 is made up of 15 amino acids. CDR1 and CDR2 (germline): KGHSH, LQKENI. The CDR3 is CASSLPGQGANEQYF. CDR3 nucleotide sequence: TGTGCCAGCTCACTTCCGGGACAGGGGGCAAACGAGCAGTACTTC.

The CDR3 protein is CASSMALAGVTGELFF. In DNA, the CDR3 is TGTGCCAGCAGTATGGCACTAGCGGGGGTCACCGGGGAGCTGTTTTTT. The chain is built from TRBV12-3 or TRBV12-4 and TRBJ2-2; 11 nucleotides match TRBD2. V gave up 5 bases and J gave up 4 bases; unmatched junction bases: 6. The CDR3 has 16 residues.

This clonotype has only a few counts. The chain links TRBV7-2 to TRBJ2-3; D is perhaps TRBD1 or TRBD2 (5 bases each). CDR3 length equals 12 residues. V lost 8 bases and J 3 bases, leaving 9 bases between the germline ends. Germline V lookup: CDR1 SGHTA, CDR2 FQGNSA. CDR3 bases: TGTGCCAGCGGGGGAGATACAGATACGCAGTATTTT. It encodes CASGGDTDTQYF. Complete variable domain (other parts from reference TRBV7-2 and TRBJ2-3): GAGVSQSPSNKVTEKGKDVELRCDPISGHTALYWYRQSLGQGLEFLIYFQGNSAPDKSGLPSDRFSAERTGGSVSTLTIQRTQQEDSAVYLCASGGDTDTQYFGPGTRLTVL.

This chain connects TRBV4-3 to TRBJ2-7, with no clear D. The germline V gene encodes CDR1 LGHNA and CDR2 YSLEER. V was trimmed by 1 base and J by 2 bases, leaving 15 bases between them. The CDR3 extends over 16 amino acids. CDR3 in amino acids: CASSQVSRPPAYEQYF. DNA for the CDR3: TGCGCCAGCAGCCAAGTAAGCAGGCCGCCCGCCTACGAGCAGTACTTC.

This clonotype has more than one count but fewer than ten. In nucleotides, the CDR3 is TGCAGCGTTGAGGGGCAGGGTGTCGCTGAAGCTTTCTTT. This sequence encodes CSVEGQGVAEAFF. The chain combines TRBV29-1 with TRBJ1-1; D is perhaps TRBD1 (5 bases). V lost 3 bases and J 6 bases, leaving 14 bases between the germline ends. CDR1 is SQVTM, CDR2 ANQGSEA, per germline. CDR3 length: 13 residues.

This clonotype was counted a few times. The V and J genes are TRBV5-1 and TRBJ1-2; possibly TRBD1 for D (6 bases). The CDR3 runs 15 residues. Trimming cost V 4 bases and J 5 bases, with 18 bases left between them. The germline gives CDR1 SGHRS, CDR2 YFSETQ. The DNA for the CDR3 is TGCGCCAGCAGCGTGTCACCCACGGGGGCGTATGGCTACACCTTC. It encodes CASSVSPTGAYGYTF.

This clonotype was counted a few times. This chain links TRBV7-9 with TRBJ2-7; 9 bases map to TRBD1. CDR1 SEHNR and CDR2 FQNEAQ come from the germline V gene (reference sequence). The CDR3 runs 15 residues. The V segment lost 4 bases and the J segment 2 bases; nucleotides outside the gene matches: 6. The CDR3 DNA follows: TGTGCCAGCAGCTCCCGGGACAGGGCCCCCTACGAGCAGTACTTC. Translated: CASSSRDRAPYEQYF.

This chain connects TRBV20-1 to TRBJ1-5; perhaps TRBD1 as D (5 bases). The CDR3 length is 12 residues. V lost 3 bases and J 8 bases, leaving 11 bases between the germline ends. Germline values: CDR1 DFQATT, CDR2 SNEGSKA (reference sequence). CDR3 coding DNA: TGCAGTGCTAGCTTGGGGCCTAAGCCCCAGCATTTT. Its translation: CSASLGPKPQHF.

The rearrangement joins TRBV12-3 or TRBV12-4 to TRBJ2-7, with 11 bases identical to TRBD1. This CDR3 has 15 residues. With 5 bases clipped from V and 7 bases from J, the junction kept 10 bases outside the gene matches. Written as DNA, the CDR3 is TGTGCCAGCAGTCCGGGACAGGGGGATTTGTGGGAGCAGTACTTC. Translation: CASSPGQGDLWEQYF.

The J gene is TRBJ1-5, the V gene TRBV21-1; the tabulated D call, TRBD1, remains unverified against the DNA. TRBV21-1 is a listed pseudogene. This CDR3 is 18 amino acids long. The CDR3 protein is CASSKVDTRVWAFQPQHF. In DNA, the CDR3 is TGTGCCAGCAGCAAAGTCGATACCAGGGTGTGGGCATTCCAGCCCCAGCATTTT.